Below are 8 T cell receptor beta chains sequenced from a single sample in a study of blood T cell repertoires in COVID-19. Using immunoSEQ multiplex PCR, the repertoire was profiled, and TCRdb retains in-frame clones only, with some absent. The sample lists roughly 180,000 clones, 80% occurring once. The sample comprised PBMCs or T cells enriched from blood (not recorded which). These receptor sequences come from a man aged 55 to 70 who had been exposed to COVID-19.

This clone was detected only once. V usage is TRBV19 and J usage is TRBJ1-3; D ambiguous. Trimming took off 3 bases at V and 0 bases at J, with 18 bases between the two ends. Germline lookup yields CDR1 LNHDA and CDR2 SQIVND (reference sequence). The CDR3 sequence is 18 residues long. CDR3 nucleotides: TGTGCCAGTAGTATCGGGGTTCCAGGACCCCACTCTGGAAACACCATATATTTT. It translates to CASSIGVPGPHSGNTIYF.

This clone came up a few times. The chain is built from TRBV9 and TRBJ2-3, with 8 bases that match TRBD2. Germline V gives CDR1 SGDLS, CDR2 YYNGEE. V was pared by 4 bases and J by 4 bases, with 8 bases of the junction left unmatched. This CDR3 spans 15 amino acids. Here the CDR3 reads CASSTSGRGADTQYF. Written as DNA, the CDR3 is TGTGCCAGCAGCACAAGCGGGAGAGGGGCAGATACGCAGTATTTT.

The V gene is TRBV5-1, the J gene TRBJ1-1; 7 bases map to TRBD1. With 0 bases clipped from V and 2 bases from J, the junction kept 4 bases outside the gene matches. The germline V gene has CDR1 SGHRS and CDR2 YFSETQ. This CDR3 region has 15 residues. The CDR3 protein is CASSLVGTVNTEAFF. The CDR3 DNA is TGCGCCAGCAGCTTGGTGGGGACAGTAAACACTGAAGCTTTCTTT.

The CDR3: CASSPAGSYEQYF. For the CDR3, the DNA is TGTGCCAGCAGCCCCGCCGGCTCCTACGAGCAGTACTTC. The chain has TRBV3-1 (or the pseudogene TRBV3-2) and TRBJ2-7; D is undetermined. CDR1 and CDR2 (germline): LGHDT, YNNKEL (reference sequence). Trimming took off 4 bases at V and 0 bases at J, with 7 bases between the two ends. This CDR3 contains 13 residues.

The CDR3 nucleotides are TGTGCCAGCAGCTCCCCGGATAGCGGGATTCACGAGCAGTACTTC. It translates to CASSSPDSGIHEQYF. The chain links TRBV7-8 to TRBJ2-7; 8 nucleotides match TRBD2. This CDR3 is 15 amino acids long. Germline CDR1 SGHVS, CDR2 FQNEAQ. J was trimmed by 5 bases and V by 4 bases; bases with no gene match: 10.

The chain is built from TRBV2 and TRBJ1-1, with 10 bases aligning to TRBD1. This CDR3 has 15 amino acids. V lost 2 bases, J lost 4 bases, and 4 bases stayed unmatched. The germline CDR1 and CDR2 sequences are SNHLY and FYNNEI. The CDR3 sequence: CASSEQGTGATEAFF. The CDR3 nucleotides are TGTGCCAGCAGTGAACAGGGGACAGGGGCCACTGAAGCTTTCTTT.

This chain links TRBV3-1 (or the pseudogene TRBV3-2) with TRBJ1-1, with D possibly matching TRBD1 (5 bases). V was pared by 4 bases and J by 4 bases, with 13 bases between. Germline assignment: CDR1 LGHDT and CDR2 YNNKEL (reference sequence). This CDR3 has 14 residues. The CDR3 nucleotides are TGTGCCAGCAGCCCTGGAGGGGCGGCCACTGAAGCTTTCTTT. Protein sequence: CASSPGGAATEAFF.

CDR3 amino acids: CASSPTSGKYTDTQYF. In DNA, the CDR3 is TGTGCCAGCTCGCCGACTAGCGGGAAGTACACAGATACGCAGTATTTT. The V and J genes are TRBV18 and TRBJ2-3; TRBD2 agrees at 11 bases. Germline assignment: CDR1 KGHSH and CDR2 LQKENI. The CDR3 length is 16 residues. The V gene end was trimmed by 6 bases and the J gene end by 2 bases; junction bases not matched to a gene: 7. Full variable domain (rest looked up from reference TRBV18 and TRBJ2-3): NAGVMQNPRHLVRRRGQEARLRCSPMKGHSHVYWYRQLPEEGLKFMVYLQKENIIDESGMPKERFSAEFPKEGPSILRIQQVVRGDSAAYFCASSPTSGKYTDTQYFGPGTRLTVL.